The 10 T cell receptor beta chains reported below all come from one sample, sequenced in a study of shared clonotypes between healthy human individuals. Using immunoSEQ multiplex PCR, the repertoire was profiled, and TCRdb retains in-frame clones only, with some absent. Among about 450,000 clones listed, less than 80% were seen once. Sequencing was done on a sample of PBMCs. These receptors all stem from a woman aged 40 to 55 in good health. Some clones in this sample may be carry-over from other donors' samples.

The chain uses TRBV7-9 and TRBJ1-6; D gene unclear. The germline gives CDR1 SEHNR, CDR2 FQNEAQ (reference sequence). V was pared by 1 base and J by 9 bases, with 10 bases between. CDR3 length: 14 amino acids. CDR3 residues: CASSLEGTVSPLHF. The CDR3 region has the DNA TGTGCCAGCAGCTTAGAGGGAACAGTTTCACCCCTCCACTTT.

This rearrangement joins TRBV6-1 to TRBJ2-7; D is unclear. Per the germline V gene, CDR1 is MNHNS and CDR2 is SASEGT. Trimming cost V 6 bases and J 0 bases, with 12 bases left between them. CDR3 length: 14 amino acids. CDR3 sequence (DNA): TGTGCCAGCAGCACTGACCCATCCTCCTACGAGCAGTACTTC. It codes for CASSTDPSSYEQYF.

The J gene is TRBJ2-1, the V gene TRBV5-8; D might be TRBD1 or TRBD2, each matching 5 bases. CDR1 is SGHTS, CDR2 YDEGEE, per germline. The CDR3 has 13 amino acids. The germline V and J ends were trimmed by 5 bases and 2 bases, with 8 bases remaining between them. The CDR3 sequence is CASSRDPYNEQFF. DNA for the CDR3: TGTGCCAGCAGTAGGGACCCCTACAATGAGCAGTTCTTC.

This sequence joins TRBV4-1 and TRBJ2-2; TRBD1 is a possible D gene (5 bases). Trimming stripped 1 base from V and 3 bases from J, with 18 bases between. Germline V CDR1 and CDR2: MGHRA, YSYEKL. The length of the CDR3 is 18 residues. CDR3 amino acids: CASSQGQEPFRDTGELFF. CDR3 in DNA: TGCGCCAGCAGCCAAGGCCAAGAGCCCTTCAGGGACACCGGGGAGCTGTTTTTT.

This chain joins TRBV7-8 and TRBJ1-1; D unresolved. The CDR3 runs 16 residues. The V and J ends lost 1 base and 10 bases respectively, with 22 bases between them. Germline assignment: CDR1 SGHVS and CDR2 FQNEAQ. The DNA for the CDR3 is TGTGCCAGCAGCTTAGTCCGTGCGCCCACCCAACGTAGAGCTTTCTTT. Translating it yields CASSLVRAPTQRRAFF. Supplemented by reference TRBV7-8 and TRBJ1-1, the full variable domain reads GAGVSQSPRYKVAKRGQDVALRCDPISGHVSLFWYQQALGQGPEFLTYFQNEAQLDKSGLPSDRFFAERPEGSVSTLKIQRTQQEDSAVYLCASSLVRAPTQRRAFFGQGTRLTVV.

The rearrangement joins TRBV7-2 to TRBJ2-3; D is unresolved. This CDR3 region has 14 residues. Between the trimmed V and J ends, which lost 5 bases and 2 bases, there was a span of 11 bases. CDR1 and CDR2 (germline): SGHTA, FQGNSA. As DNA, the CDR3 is TGTGCCAGCAGCCCCTTTCAAACCACAGATACGCAGTATTTT. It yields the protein CASSPFQTTDTQYF.

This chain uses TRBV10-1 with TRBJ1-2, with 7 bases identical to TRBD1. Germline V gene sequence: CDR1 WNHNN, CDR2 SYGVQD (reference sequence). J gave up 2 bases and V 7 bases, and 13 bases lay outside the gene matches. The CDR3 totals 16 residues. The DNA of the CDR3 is TGCGCCAGCACGACGGGACAGAGGGATACAAACTATGGCTACACCTTC. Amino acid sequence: CASTTGQRDTNYGYTF.

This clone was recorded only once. The CDR3 DNA reads TGTGCCGGCCAGAGGGGGATTGAGACAGATACGCAGTATTTT. Translated: CAGQRGIETDTQYF. This rearrangement joins TRBV2 to TRBJ2-3; tentative D call: TRBD1 (6 bases). The CDR3 extends over 14 amino acids. Germline CDR1 SNHLY, CDR2 FYNNEI. V was trimmed by 11 bases and J by 3 bases, leaving 18 bases between them.

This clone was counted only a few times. The CDR3 sequence: CASSVSGDRLKWGYEQYF. Here the CDR3 DNA reads TGCGCCAGCAGCGTTAGCGGAGACCGTCTGAAGTGGGGGTACGAGCAGTACTTC. The gene calls are TRBV5-1 and TRBJ2-7; D is perhaps TRBD2 (6 bases). The CDR3 has 18 residues. Trimming pared 4 bases from V and 4 bases from J, leaving 27 bases between. Per germline, CDR1 SGHRS and CDR2 YFSETQ.

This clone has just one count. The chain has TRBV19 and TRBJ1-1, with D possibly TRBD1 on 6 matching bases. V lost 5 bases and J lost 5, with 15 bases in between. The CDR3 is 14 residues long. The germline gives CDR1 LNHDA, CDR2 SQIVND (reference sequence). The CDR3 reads CASSRGAAGTEAFF. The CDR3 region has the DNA TGTGCCAGTAGTCGGGGGGCGGCGGGGACTGAAGCTTTCTTT.